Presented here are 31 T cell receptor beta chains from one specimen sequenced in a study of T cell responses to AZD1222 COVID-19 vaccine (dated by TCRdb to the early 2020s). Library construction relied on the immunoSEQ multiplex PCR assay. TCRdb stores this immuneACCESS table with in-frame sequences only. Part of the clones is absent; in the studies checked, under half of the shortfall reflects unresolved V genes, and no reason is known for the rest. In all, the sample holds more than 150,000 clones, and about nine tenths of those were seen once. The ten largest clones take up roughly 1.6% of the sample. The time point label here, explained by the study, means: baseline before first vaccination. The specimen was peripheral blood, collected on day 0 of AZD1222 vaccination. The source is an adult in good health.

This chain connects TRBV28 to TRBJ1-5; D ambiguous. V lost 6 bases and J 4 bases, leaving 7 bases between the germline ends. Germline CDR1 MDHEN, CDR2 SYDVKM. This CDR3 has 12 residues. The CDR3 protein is CASRSPNQPQHF. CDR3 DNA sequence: TGTGCCAGCAGATCACCGAATCAGCCCCAGCATTTT.

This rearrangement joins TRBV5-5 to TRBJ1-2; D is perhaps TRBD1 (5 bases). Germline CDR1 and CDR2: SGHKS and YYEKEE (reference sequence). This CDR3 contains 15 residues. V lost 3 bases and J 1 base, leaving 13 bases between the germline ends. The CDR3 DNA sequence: TGTGCCAGCAGCTGGGAGGGACGGAGTAACTATGGCTACACCTTC. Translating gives CASSWEGRSNYGYTF.

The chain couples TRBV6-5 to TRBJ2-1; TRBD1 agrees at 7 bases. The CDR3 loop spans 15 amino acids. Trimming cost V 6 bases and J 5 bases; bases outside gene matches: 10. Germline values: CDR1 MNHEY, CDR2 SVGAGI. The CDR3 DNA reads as TGTGCCAGCAGCCCGTACGGGACAGCCGACAATGAGCAGTTCTTC. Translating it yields CASSPYGTADNEQFF.

Here the CDR3 reads CASSRDGPYEQYF. CDR3 in DNA: TGTGCCAGCAGTAGGGACGGACCCTACGAGCAGTACTTC. V and J are TRBV12-3 or TRBV12-4 and TRBJ2-7; D possibly matches TRBD1 or TRBD2 (5 bases each). CDR3 length: 13 residues. Trimming removed 5 bases at V and 2 bases at J, with 10 bases between.

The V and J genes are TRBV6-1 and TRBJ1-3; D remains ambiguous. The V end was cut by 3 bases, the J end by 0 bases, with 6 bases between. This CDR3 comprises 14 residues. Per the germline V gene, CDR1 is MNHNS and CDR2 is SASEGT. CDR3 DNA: TGTGCCAGCAGTGACAGGAGCTCTGGAAACACCATATATTTT. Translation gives CASSDRSSGNTIYF.

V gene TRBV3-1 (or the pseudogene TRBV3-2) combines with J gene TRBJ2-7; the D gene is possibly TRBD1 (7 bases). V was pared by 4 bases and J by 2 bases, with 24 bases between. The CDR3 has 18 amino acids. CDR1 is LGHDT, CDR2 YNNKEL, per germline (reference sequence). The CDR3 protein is CASSPQDRPPGDPYEQYF. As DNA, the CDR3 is TGTGCCAGCAGCCCACAGGACAGGCCCCCGGGGGACCCCTACGAGCAGTACTTC.

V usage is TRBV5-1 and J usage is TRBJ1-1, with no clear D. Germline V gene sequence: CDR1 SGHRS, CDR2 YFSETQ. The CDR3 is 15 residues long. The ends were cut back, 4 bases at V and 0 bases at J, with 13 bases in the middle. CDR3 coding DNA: TGCGCCAGCAGCCCGGACGTTTATCTGAACACTGAAGCTTTCTTT. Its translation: CASSPDVYLNTEAFF.

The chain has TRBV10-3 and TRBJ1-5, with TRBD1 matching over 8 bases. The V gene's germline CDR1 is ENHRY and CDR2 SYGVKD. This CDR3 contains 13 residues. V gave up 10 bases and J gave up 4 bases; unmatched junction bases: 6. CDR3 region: CATLRGPNQPQHF. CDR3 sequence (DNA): TGTGCCACCCTCAGGGGGCCAAATCAGCCCCAGCATTTT.

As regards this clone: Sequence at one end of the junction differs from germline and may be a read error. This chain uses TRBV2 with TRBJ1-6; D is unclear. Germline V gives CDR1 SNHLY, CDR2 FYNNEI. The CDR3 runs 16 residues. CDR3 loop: CASSGRRAAHNSPLHF. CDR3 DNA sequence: TGTGCCAGCAGTGGTCGAAGGGCCGCGCATAACTCACCCCTCCACTTT.

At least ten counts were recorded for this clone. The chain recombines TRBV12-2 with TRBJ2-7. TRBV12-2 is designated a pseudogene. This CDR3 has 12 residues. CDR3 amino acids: CASRLGPYEQYF. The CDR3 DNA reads TGTGCAAGTCGCTTAGGACCCTACGAGCAGTACTTC.

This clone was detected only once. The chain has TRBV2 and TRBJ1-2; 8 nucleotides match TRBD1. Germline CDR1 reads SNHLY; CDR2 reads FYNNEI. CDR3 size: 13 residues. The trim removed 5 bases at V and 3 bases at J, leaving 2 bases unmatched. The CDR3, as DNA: TGTGCCAGCAGTCAGGGGGCTGACTATGGCTACACCTTC. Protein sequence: CASSQGADYGYTF. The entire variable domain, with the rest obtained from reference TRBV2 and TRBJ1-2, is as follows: EPEVTQTPSHQVTQMGQEVILRCVPISNHLYFYWYRQILGQKVEFLVSFYNNEISEKSEIFDDQFSVERPDGSNFTLKIRSTKLEDSAMYFCASSQGADYGYTFGSGTRLTVV.

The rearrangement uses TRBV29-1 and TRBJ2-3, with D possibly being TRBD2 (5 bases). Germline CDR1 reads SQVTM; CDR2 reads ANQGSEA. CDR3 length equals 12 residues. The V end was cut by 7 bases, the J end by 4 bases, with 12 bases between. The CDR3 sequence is CSGRTLADTQYF. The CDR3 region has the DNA TGCAGCGGGAGGACCCTGGCAGATACGCAGTATTTT.

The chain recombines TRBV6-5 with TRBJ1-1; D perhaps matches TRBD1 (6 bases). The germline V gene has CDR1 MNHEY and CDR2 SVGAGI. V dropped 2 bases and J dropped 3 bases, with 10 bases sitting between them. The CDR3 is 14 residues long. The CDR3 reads CASSYASGDTEAFF. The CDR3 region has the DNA TGTGCCAGCAGTTACGCGTCAGGGGACACTGAAGCTTTCTTT.

The CDR3 loop reads CASSPTVMNTEAFF. The CDR3 region has the DNA TGCGCCAGCAGCCCTACAGTGATGAACACTGAAGCTTTCTTT. This chain joins TRBV4-3 and TRBJ1-1, with D unresolved. The CDR3 runs to 14 residues. Looked up from germline, CDR1 is LGHNA and CDR2 is YSLEER. The V and J ends lost 4 bases and 0 bases respectively, with 9 bases between them.

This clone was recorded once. The CDR3 DNA reads TGTGCCTGGGGGACAGGAGAAAATCAGCCCCAGCATTTT. Translation gives CAWGTGENQPQHF. This sequence joins TRBV30 and TRBJ1-5; 8 positions agree with TRBD1. CDR3 length: 13 amino acids. The junction had 4 bases not matched to a gene; V was cut back by 5 bases and J by 4 bases. Germline CDR1 GTSNPN, CDR2 SVGIG (reference sequence).

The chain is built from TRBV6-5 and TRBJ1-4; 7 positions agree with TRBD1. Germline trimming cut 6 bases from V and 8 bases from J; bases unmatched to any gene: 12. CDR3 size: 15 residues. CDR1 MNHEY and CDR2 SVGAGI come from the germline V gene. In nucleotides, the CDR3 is TGTGCCAGCAGGCTAAACAGGGGATTGGCGGAAAAACTGTTTTTT. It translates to CASRLNRGLAEKLFF.

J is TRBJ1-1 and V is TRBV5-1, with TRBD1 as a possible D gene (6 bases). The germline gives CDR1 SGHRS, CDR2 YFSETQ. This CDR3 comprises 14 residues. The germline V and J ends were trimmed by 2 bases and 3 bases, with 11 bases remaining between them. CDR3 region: CASSFLGGDTEAFF. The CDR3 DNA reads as TGCGCCAGCAGCTTCCTCGGGGGCGACACTGAAGCTTTCTTT.

In nucleotides, the CDR3 is TGTGCCAGCAGCACAGAGATGAACACTGAAGCTTTCTTT. Its protein is CASSTEMNTEAFF. This rearrangement joins TRBV7-2 to TRBJ1-1; D remains ambiguous. The germline V gene has CDR1 SGHTA and CDR2 FQGNSA. V was shortened by 5 bases and J by 0 bases, with 7 bases between the two germline ends. This CDR3 is 13 amino acids long.

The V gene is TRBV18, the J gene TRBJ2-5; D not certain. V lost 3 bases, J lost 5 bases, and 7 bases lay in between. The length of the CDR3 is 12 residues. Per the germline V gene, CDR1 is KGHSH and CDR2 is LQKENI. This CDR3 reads CASSPVGETQYF. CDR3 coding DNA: TGTGCCAGCTCACCGGTCGGGGAGACCCAGTACTTC.

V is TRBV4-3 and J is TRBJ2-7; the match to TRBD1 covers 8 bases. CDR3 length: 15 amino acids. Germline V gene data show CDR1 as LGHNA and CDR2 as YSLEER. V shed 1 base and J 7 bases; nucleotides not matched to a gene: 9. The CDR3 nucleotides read TGCGCCAGCAGCCAAGTTTGGCAGGGGGCGGGTGAGCAGTACTTC. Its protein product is CASSQVWQGAGEQYF.

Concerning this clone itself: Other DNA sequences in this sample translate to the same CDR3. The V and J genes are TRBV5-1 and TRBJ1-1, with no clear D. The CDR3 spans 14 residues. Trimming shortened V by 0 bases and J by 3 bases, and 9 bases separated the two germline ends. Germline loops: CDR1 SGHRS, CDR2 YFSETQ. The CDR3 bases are TGCGCCAGCAGCTTGGGTGGCAGCTACACTGAAGCTTTCTTT. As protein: CASSLGGSYTEAFF.

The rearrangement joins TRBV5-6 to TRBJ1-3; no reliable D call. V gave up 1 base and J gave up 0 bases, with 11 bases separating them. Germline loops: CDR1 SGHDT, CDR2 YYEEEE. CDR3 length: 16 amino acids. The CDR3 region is CASSLRPSSSGNTIYF. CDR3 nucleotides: TGTGCCAGCAGCTTGAGACCGTCGAGCTCTGGAAACACCATATATTTT. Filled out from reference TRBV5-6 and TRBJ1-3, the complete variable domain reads DAGVTQSPTHLIKTRGQQVTLRCSPKSGHDTVSWYQQALGQGPQFIFQYYEEEERQRGNFPDRFSGHQFPNYSSELNVNALLLGDSALYLCASSLRPSSSGNTIYFGEGSWLTVV.

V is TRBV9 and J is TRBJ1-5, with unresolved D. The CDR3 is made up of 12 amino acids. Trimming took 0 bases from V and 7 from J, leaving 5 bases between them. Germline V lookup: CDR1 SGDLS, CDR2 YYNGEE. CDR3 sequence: CASSVGSQPQHF. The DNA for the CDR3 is TGTGCCAGCAGCGTAGGTTCCCAGCCCCAGCATTTT.

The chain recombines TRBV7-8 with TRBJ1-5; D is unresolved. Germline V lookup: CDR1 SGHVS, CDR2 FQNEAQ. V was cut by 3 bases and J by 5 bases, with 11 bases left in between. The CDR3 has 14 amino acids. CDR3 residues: CASSFGATDQPQHF. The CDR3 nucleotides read TGTGCCAGCAGCTTCGGCGCGACGGATCAGCCCCAGCATTTT.

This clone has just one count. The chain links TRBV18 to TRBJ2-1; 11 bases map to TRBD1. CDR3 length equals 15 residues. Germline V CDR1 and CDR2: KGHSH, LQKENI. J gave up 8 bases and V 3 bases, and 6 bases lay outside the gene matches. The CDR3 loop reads CASSPGDRGFDEQFF. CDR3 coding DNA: TGTGCCAGCTCACCGGGGGACAGGGGGTTCGATGAGCAGTTCTTC. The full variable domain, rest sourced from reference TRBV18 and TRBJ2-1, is NAGVMQNPRHLVRRRGQEARLRCSPMKGHSHVYWYRQLPEEGLKFMVYLQKENIIDESGMPKERFSAEFPKEGPSILRIQQVVRGDSAAYFCASSPGDRGFDEQFFGPGTRLTVL.

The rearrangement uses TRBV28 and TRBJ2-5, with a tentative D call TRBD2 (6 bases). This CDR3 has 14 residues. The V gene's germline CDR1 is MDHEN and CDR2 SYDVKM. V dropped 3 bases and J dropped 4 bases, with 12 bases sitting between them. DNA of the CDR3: TGTGCCAGCAGTTTGGGGGGACTCAGAGAGACCCAGTACTTC. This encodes CASSLGGLRETQYF.

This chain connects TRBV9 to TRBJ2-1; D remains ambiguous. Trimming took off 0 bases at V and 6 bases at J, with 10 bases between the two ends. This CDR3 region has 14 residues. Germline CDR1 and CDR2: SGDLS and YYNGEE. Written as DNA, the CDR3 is TGTGCCAGCAGCGTAGCGGTAGTTGGCAATGAGCAGTTCTTC. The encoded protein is CASSVAVVGNEQFF.

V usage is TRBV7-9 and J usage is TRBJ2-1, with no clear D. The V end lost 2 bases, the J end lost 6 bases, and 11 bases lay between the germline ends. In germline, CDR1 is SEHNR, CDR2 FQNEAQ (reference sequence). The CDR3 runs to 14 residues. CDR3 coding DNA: TGTGCCAGCAGCTTACTCGGTGGCCCCAATGAGCAGTTCTTC. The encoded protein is CASSLLGGPNEQFF.

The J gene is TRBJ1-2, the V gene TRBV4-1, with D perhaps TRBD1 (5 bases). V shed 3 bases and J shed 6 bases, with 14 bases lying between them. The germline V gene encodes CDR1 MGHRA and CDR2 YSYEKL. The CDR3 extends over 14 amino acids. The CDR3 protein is CASSHAGTLDGYTF. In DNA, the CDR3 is TGCGCCAGCAGCCATGCCGGGACGCTTGATGGCTACACCTTC.

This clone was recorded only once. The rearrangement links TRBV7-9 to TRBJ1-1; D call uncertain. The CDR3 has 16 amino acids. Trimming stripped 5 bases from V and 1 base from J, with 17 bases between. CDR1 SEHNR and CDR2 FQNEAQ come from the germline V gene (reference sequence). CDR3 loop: CASSPRGNYENTEAFF. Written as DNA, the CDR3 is TGTGCCAGCAGCCCGAGAGGGAACTATGAGAACACTGAAGCTTTCTTT.

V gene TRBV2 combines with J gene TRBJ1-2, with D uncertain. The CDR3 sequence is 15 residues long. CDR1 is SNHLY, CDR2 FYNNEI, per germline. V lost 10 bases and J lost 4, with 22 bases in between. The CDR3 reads CATRPTYPYFYGYTF. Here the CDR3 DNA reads TGTGCCACCCGGCCAACGTACCCTTACTTCTATGGCTACACCTTC.